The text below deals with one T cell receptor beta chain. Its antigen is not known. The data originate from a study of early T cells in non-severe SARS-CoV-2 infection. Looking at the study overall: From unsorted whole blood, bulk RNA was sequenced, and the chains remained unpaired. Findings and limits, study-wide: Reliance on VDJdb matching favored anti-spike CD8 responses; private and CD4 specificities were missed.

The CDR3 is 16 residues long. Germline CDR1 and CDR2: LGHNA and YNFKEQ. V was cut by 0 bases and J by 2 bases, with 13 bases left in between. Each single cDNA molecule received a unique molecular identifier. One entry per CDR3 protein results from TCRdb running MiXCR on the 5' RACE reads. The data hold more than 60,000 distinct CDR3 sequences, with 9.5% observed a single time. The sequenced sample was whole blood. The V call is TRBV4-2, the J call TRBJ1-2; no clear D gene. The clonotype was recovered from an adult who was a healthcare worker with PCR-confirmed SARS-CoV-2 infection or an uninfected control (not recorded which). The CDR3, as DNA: TGTGCCAGCAGCCAAGAGGGTGGACTTTCGAACTATGGCTACACCTTC. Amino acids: CASSQEGGLSNYGYTF.